This TCR beta chain was sequenced for a study of blood T cell repertoires in COVID-19. At the level of the study: In each case, the material was cDNA or gDNA derived from T cells, B-cell-depleted T cells, or PBMCs.

Germline V lookup: CDR1 SNHLY, CDR2 FYNNEI. Trimming at V came to 5 bases and at J to 0 bases, leaving 3 bases not matched to a gene. The CDR3 runs to 16 residues. Libraries were prepared by immunoSEQ multiplex PCR; TCRdb keeps only in-frame clonotypes and omits some of them. Found here are approximately 220,000 clones, around four fifths of them singletons; the top ten hold approximately 4%. Assignment of participants to cohorts was predicated upon participant-reported clinical history. Exposed enrollees had met someone with a PCR-confirmed or clinician-diagnosed COVID-19 case at some point within the 2 weeks before study entry.

The chain carries TRBV2 and TRBJ2-4, with 11 bases identical to TRBD2. The sample comprised PBMCs or T cells enriched from blood (not recorded which). The source is a woman in her thirties or forties who had been exposed to COVID-19. The CDR3 nucleotides read TGTGCCAGCAGTAGTCTAGCGGGGGGAGCCAAAAACATTCAGTACTTC. Translated: CASSSLAGGAKNIQYF.